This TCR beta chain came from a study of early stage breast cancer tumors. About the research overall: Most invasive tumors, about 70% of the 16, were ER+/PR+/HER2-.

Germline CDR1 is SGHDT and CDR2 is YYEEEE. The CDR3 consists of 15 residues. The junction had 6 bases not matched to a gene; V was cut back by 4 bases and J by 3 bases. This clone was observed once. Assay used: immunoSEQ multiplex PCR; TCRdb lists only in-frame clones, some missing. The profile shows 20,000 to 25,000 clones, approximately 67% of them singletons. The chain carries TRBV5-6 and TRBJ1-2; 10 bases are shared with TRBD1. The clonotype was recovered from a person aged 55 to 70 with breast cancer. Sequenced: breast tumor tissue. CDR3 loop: CASSATGGWDYGYTF. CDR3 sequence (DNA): TGTGCCAGCAGCGCGACAGGGGGCTGGGACTATGGCTACACCTTC.